This TCR beta chain emerged from a study of a mutant IDH1 vaccine in newly diagnosed glioma. Profiled with immunoSEQ multiplex PCR; TCRdb holds only in-frame clones, not every one. Of around 36,000 clones in the sample, about 89% were seen once. Time point: week 5, during vaccination. Topical imiquimod accompanied each vaccine dose, which consisted of 300 ug of mutant IDH1 20-mer peptide. On this clone: Its antigen remains unidentified.

Germline values: CDR1 ENHRY, CDR2 SYGVKD. CDR3 size: 12 residues. Trimming removed 9 bases from V and 7 bases from J; junction bases left unmatched: 5. The material sequenced was PBMCs, taken from a glioma patient whose treatment included an IDH1 peptide vaccine. The chain couples TRBV10-3 to TRBJ1-2, with 10 bases that match TRBD1. The sequence was collected from a man aged 50-59 years with glioma. The CDR3 bases are TGTGCCATAGGACAGGGGGTTGCTGGCTACACCTTC. This encodes CAIGQGVAGYTF.